This T cell receptor (beta chain) was found in a study of blood T cell repertoires in COVID-19. Study-level background: The samples span acute and convalescent COVID-19 from the United States, Italy and Spain. T cells, B-cell-depleted T cells, or PBMCs supplied cDNA or gDNA.

The germline V gene encodes CDR1 LGHNT and CDR2 FRNRAP. This CDR3 is built from 14 residues. J lost 7 bases, V lost 7 bases, and 9 bases had no gene match. Assay used: immunoSEQ multiplex PCR; TCRdb lists only in-frame clones, some missing. The profile shows 45,000 to 70,000 clones, over 80% of them singletons. What was sequenced was peripheral blood. This TCR derives from an older woman with acute or convalescent COVID-19. The V and J genes are TRBV12-5 and TRBJ1-4; 7 bases agree with TRBD1. The CDR3: CASALDREVEKLFF. The CDR3 DNA is TGTGCTAGTGCCCTTGACAGGGAGGTTGAAAAACTGTTTTTT.